This TCR beta chain came from a study of blood T cells in healthy people across ages. Whole-study results and caveats: Possibly confounding the expanded clonotype changes was the fact that donor CMV status was unknown. Roughly linear declines in TCR beta diversity per million T cells occurred with age.

With a J-beta primer mix and a sample-barcoded 5' primer, a second PCR ran roughly 6 to 11 cycles. Tags on each cDNA molecule came from a template-switch adaptor with 12 random nucleotides. From the 5' RACE reads, TCRdb called clonotypes with MiXCR, one entry per CDR3 protein. The table records some 920,000 distinct CDR3 sequences, approximately 50% of them present only once. It was roughly 10 milliliters of peripheral blood that were drawn from each donor. There are a few counts of this clonotype. Its antigen is as yet unknown. The germline V gene encodes CDR1 LGHDT and CDR2 YNNKEL (reference sequence). The CDR3 spans 14 residues. V dropped 4 bases and J dropped 7; count of bases not matched to a gene: 8.

The V gene is TRBV3-1, the J gene TRBJ2-7; 9 bases match TRBD1. Material: blood. This receptor was taken from a woman aged 60-75 years in good health. In DNA form, the CDR3 reads TGTGCCAGCAGCCGAGGGACAGGGACCTCGGAGCAGTACTTC. It specifies CASSRGTGTSEQYF.